Following are 23 T cell receptor beta chains from one sample sequenced in a study of blood T cell repertoires in COVID-19 (dated by TCRdb to the early 2020s). The library was generated by the immunoSEQ multiplex PCR assay. TCRdb took over this immuneACCESS table, retaining in-frame rearrangements with V and J assigned. Such tables are incomplete; in checked studies, under half of the missing clones stem from an unresolved V gene, and the remainder is unexplained. This sample gives about 160,000 clones in total; over 65% of them show up just once. The ten largest clones add up to 7% to 10% of the sample. The sequenced material came from peripheral blood. The receptors here all came from a man between 60 and 75 years old with acute or convalescent COVID-19.

V is TRBV7-9 and J is TRBJ2-7; D is uncertain. The CDR3 consists of 13 residues. Germline assignment: CDR1 SEHNR and CDR2 FQNEAQ (reference sequence). The V end lost 5 bases, the J end lost 4 bases, and 12 bases lay between the germline ends. The CDR3, as DNA: TGTGCCAGCAGCCCCCCGGGTGGTTACGAGCAGTACTTC. The encoded protein is CASSPPGGYEQYF.

This chain joins TRBV6-2 or TRBV6-3 and TRBJ2-3; 11 positions match TRBD2. CDR1 is MNHEY, CDR2 SVGEGT, per germline. V gave up 6 bases and J gave up 2 bases; unmatched junction bases: 4. The length of the CDR3 is 15 residues. The DNA for the CDR3 is TGTGCCAGCAGCCTACTAGCGGGGGCCACAGATACGCAGTATTTT. Residues: CASSLLAGATDTQYF.

This clone was detected a few times. As DNA, the CDR3 is TGTGCCAGCAGCCCGTTTGGTTGTCTCTCGGAGGGCAATCAGCCCCAGCATTTT. Translation gives CASSPFGCLSEGNQPQHF. The rearrangement joins TRBV7-6 to TRBJ1-5; D unresolved. Trimming took 5 bases from V and 2 from J, leaving 22 bases between them. Germline lookup yields CDR1 SGHVS and CDR2 FNYEAQ. The CDR3 is 18 residues long.

The gene calls are TRBV25-1 and TRBJ1-1, with 7 bases fitting TRBD1. The CDR3 is 15 amino acids. After removal of 1 base from V and 2 bases from J, the junction contained 4 bases not matched to a gene. From germline, CDR1 is MGHDK and CDR2 SYGVNS. The CDR3 sequence: CASSEWRQGNTEAFF. The CDR3 DNA reads TGTGCCAGCAGTGAATGGCGACAGGGTAACACTGAAGCTTTCTTT.

This chain connects TRBV6-5 to TRBJ1-2; weak D call: TRBD1 (5 bases). Germline V gene lookup returns CDR1 MNHEY and CDR2 SVGAGI. Trimming stripped 3 bases from V and 2 bases from J, with 10 bases between. The length of the CDR3 is 14 residues. Here the CDR3 reads CASSYAGLNYGYTF. CDR3 nucleotide sequence: TGTGCCAGCAGTTATGCGGGACTGAACTATGGCTACACCTTC.

CDR3 residues: CASSFLAGELFF. The CDR3 DNA reads as TGTGCCAGCAGCTTTCTAGCCGGGGAGCTGTTTTTT. The chain uses TRBV5-4 and TRBJ2-2; D is undetermined. Germline V CDR1 and CDR2: SGHNT, YYREEE (reference sequence). The ends were cut back, 2 bases at V and 6 bases at J, with 5 bases in the middle. This CDR3 comprises 12 residues.

J is TRBJ1-2 and V is TRBV5-1; possible D gene TRBD1, 6 bases. The CDR3 totals 13 residues. Germline V gives CDR1 SGHRS, CDR2 YFSETQ. Trimming pared 1 base from V and 9 bases from J, leaving 13 bases between. The DNA of the CDR3 is TGCGCCAGCAGCTTGTGGGCAGGGGAAAGCTACACCTTC. Protein product: CASSLWAGESYTF.

This clone was observed once. J is TRBJ2-5 and V is TRBV4-1; 9 nucleotides agree with TRBD2. The junction had 11 bases not matched to a gene; V was cut back by 4 bases and J by 5 bases. The CDR3 runs 16 residues. Germline V gene data show CDR1 as MGHRA and CDR2 as YSYEKL. Here the CDR3 DNA reads TGCGCCAGCAGCCCCGGGGCGGCGGGGGGGAGGGAGACCCAGTACTTC. Translated: CASSPGAAGGRETQYF.

This rearrangement joins TRBV6-2 or TRBV6-3 to TRBJ1-1; D might be TRBD1 (5 bases). V lost 5 bases and J 2 bases, leaving 12 bases between the germline ends. The CDR3 totals 14 residues. Per the germline V gene, CDR1 is MNHEY and CDR2 is SVGEGT. This CDR3 is CASSHPTENTEAFF. In DNA form, the CDR3 reads TGTGCCAGCAGTCATCCGACAGAAAACACTGAAGCTTTCTTT.

The chain carries TRBV7-2 and TRBJ2-7, with D possibly being TRBD2 (7 bases). The CDR3 totals 13 residues. V was clipped by 6 bases and J by 4 bases, with 13 bases between them. Germline values: CDR1 SGHTA, CDR2 FQGNSA. The CDR3 reads CASRRGGNYEQYF. Written as DNA, the CDR3 is TGTGCCAGCAGAAGGGGGGGGAATTACGAGCAGTACTTC.

The CDR3 DNA follows: TGTGCCAGCTCACCCCTCCCCCCAGGGACAGGGGTAATCTATGGCTACACCTTC. Amino acids: CASSPLPPGTGVIYGYTF. The chain joins TRBV18 to TRBJ1-2; 10 bases match TRBD1. Unmatched junction bases numbered 14, after V lost 3 bases and J lost 4 bases. Germline V gives CDR1 KGHSH, CDR2 LQKENI. The CDR3 has 18 residues.

The V gene is TRBV29-1, the J gene TRBJ1-3; D gene unclear. The CDR3 contains 13 residues. V lost 5 bases and J lost 4, with 12 bases in between. Germline V CDR1 and CDR2: SQVTM, ANQGSEA. DNA of the CDR3: TGCAGCGTTTACGGAGGAGCGGGAAACACCATATATTTT. Residues: CSVYGGAGNTIYF. Looking up the rest from reference TRBV29-1 and TRBJ1-3 gives the full variable domain: SAVISQKPSRDICQRGTSLTIQCQVDSQVTMMFWYRQQPGQSLTLIATANQGSEATYESGFVIDKFPISRPNLTFSTLTVSNMSPEDSSIYLCSVYGGAGNTIYFGEGSWLTVV.

This clone has just one count. The chain carries TRBV25-1 and TRBJ2-1, with D perhaps matching TRBD1 (5 bases). Trimming took 5 bases from V and 8 from J, leaving 22 bases between them. Germline CDR1 and CDR2: MGHDK and SYGVNS. There are 16 residues in the CDR3. Here the CDR3 reads CASSTLDSRQDDEQFF. The CDR3 DNA is TGTGCCAGCAGTACCCTAGACAGTAGACAAGACGATGAGCAGTTCTTC.

To note about this clone: Other DNA sequences within the sample encode an identical CDR3. The chain combines TRBV20-1 with TRBJ2-7; D is possibly TRBD2 (6 bases). Germline V CDR1 and CDR2: DFQATT, SNEGSKA (reference sequence). This CDR3 is built from 11 residues. Trimming left V 3 bases short and J 5 bases short, with 8 bases between. The DNA of the CDR3 is TGCAGTGCTAGTAGCGGTCACGAGCAGTACTTC. Translation gives CSASSGHEQYF.

This chain uses TRBV23-1 with TRBJ2-3; TRBD1 aligns across 9 bases. TRBV23-1 is an open reading frame whose function is uncertain. The CDR3 loop spans 16 amino acids. The ends lost 1 base at V and 0 bases at J; junction bases unmatched: 2. In DNA form, the CDR3 reads TGCGCCAGCAGTCAATACAGGGGGCCGAGCACAGATACGCAGTATTTT. Translated: CASSQYRGPSTDTQYF.

This chain joins TRBV19 and TRBJ1-5; D is perhaps TRBD1 (6 bases). Germline values: CDR1 LNHDA, CDR2 SQIVND (reference sequence). V was shortened by 4 bases and J by 4 bases, with 11 bases between the two germline ends. The CDR3 loop spans 14 amino acids. The CDR3 region has the DNA TGTGCCAGTAGTAAAGGACAGTCAAATCAGCCCCAGCATTTT. Residues: CASSKGQSNQPQHF.

V is TRBV18 and J is TRBJ2-3; perhaps TRBD2 as D (5 bases). The CDR3 runs 16 residues. Germline CDR1 and CDR2: KGHSH and LQKENI. V lost 1 base, J lost 3 bases, and 14 bases lay in between. The DNA for the CDR3 is TGTGCCAGCTCACCACTGGACTCGAGGAGGACAGATACGCAGTATTTT. Translation gives CASSPLDSRRTDTQYF.

The chain has TRBV29-1 and TRBJ1-2; 8 positions agree with TRBD1. Trimming at V came to 2 bases and at J to 4 bases, leaving 6 bases not matched to a gene. Looked up from germline, CDR1 is SQVTM and CDR2 is ANQGSEA. CDR3 size: 14 residues. As DNA, the CDR3 is TGCAGCGTTGAATCACAGGGGGTGGGCTATGGCTACACCTTC. It yields the protein CSVESQGVGYGYTF.

This chain uses TRBV19 with TRBJ1-5; D is undetermined. Germline values: CDR1 LNHDA, CDR2 SQIVND (reference sequence). V lost 5 bases and J lost 2, with 13 bases in between. CDR3 length equals 15 residues. Here the CDR3 DNA reads TGTGCCAGTAGTGCAAAGTTTTGGCGCAATCAGCCCCAGCATTTT. Translation: CASSAKFWRNQPQHF.

The chain joins TRBV28 to TRBJ2-7; a possible D gene is TRBD1 (6 bases). The CDR3 runs 15 residues. V was pared by 9 bases and J by 3 bases, with 21 bases between. CDR1 is MDHEN, CDR2 SYDVKM, per germline. The CDR3 DNA sequence: TGTGCCAGTATTCCGCAGACAGGCTTATACTACGAGCAGTACTTC. Its protein product is CASIPQTGLYYEQYF.

The chain links TRBV9 to TRBJ1-1, with D uncertain. V dropped 0 bases and J dropped 1 base, with 13 bases sitting between them. The CDR3 loop spans 16 amino acids. The germline V gene has CDR1 SGDLS and CDR2 YYNGEE. The DNA of the CDR3 is TGTGCCAGCAGCGTAGGCGGGGTCGCTGGGAACACTGAAGCTTTCTTT. Protein: CASSVGGVAGNTEAFF.

A few counts support this clone. The rearrangement links TRBV30 to TRBJ2-7, with D hard to call. The germline V gene encodes CDR1 GTSNPN and CDR2 SVGIG (reference sequence). The CDR3 is 11 amino acids. Trimming removed 2 bases at V and 5 bases at J, with 7 bases between. For the CDR3, the DNA is TGTGCCTGGAGTCCGGGTGACGAGCAGTACTTC. It specifies CAWSPGDEQYF. Supplemented by reference TRBV30 and TRBJ2-7, the full variable domain reads SQTIHQWPATLVQPVGSPLSLECTVEGTSNPNLYWYRQAAGRGLQLLFYSVGIGQISSEVPQNLSASRPQDRQFILSSKKLLLSDSGFYLCAWSPGDEQYFGPGTRLTVT.

This clone occurred once. The V and J genes are TRBV7-2 and TRBJ1-1, with 7 bases lining up with TRBD1. The V gene end was trimmed by 5 bases and the J gene end by 4 bases; junction bases not matched to a gene: 13. The CDR3 totals 16 residues. The germline V gene has CDR1 SGHTA and CDR2 FQGNSA. In DNA form, the CDR3 reads TGTGCCAGCAGCCCGCGGGGTGACAGGGTGGGCACTGAAGCTTTCTTT. Residues: CASSPRGDRVGTEAFF.